A selection of T cell receptor beta chains follows, all from one sample in a study of tumor-infiltrating lymphocytes in oesophageal squamous cell carcinoma. TCRdb reprocessed the PCR reads via MiXCR and lists one record per CDR3 protein. The sample lists roughly 20,000 distinct CDR3 sequences, around two fifths seen once, with 37% in the top ten. The sequencing input was esophageal tumor tissue. The receptors here all came from a male donor with esophageal squamous cell carcinoma. Each CDR3 is given with its conserved first and last residue. Fields, in order: clone size, J gene, V gene, D gene, CDR3 protein, CDR3 DNA. A D gene is named only where the DNA matches it firmly. Size is stated for part of the rows, as once, few or many counts, or as a class when the clone is expanded.

clone_size: .
j_call: TRBJ2-1
v_call: TRBV19
d_call: .
cdr3_aa: CASTPGTLNSERSYNEQFF
cdr3_nt: TGTGCCAGTACCCCCGGGACACTAAATTCCGAGAGGTCCTACAATGAGCAGTTCTTC

clone_size: .
j_call: TRBJ2-7
v_call: TRBV5-4
d_call: .
cdr3_aa: CASSRRDGNYNEQYF
cdr3_nt: TGTGCCAGCAGCCGCCGGGACGGAAACTACAATGAGCAGTACTTC

clone_size: many
j_call: TRBJ1-2
v_call: TRBV6-1
d_call: .
cdr3_aa: CASEGGLGGYTF
cdr3_nt: TGTGCCAGCGAGGGGGGGTTGGGTGGCTACACCTTC

clone_size: many
j_call: TRBJ1-2
v_call: TRBV6-1
d_call: .
cdr3_aa: CASSEGADYGYTF
cdr3_nt: TGTGCCAGCAGTGAAGGAGCAGACTATGGCTACACCTTC

clone_size: .
j_call: TRBJ1-5
v_call: TRBV7-6
d_call: .
cdr3_aa: CASSFYKGGDQPQHF
cdr3_nt: TGTGCTAGCAGCTTTTATAAAGGGGGGGATCAGCCCCAGCATTTT

clone_size: .
j_call: TRBJ2-7
v_call: TRBV5-4
d_call: TRBD2
cdr3_aa: CASSLGGGGVREQYF
cdr3_nt: TGTGCCAGCAGCTTGGGGGGGGGAGGGGTGCGGGAGCAGTACTTC

clone_size: .
j_call: TRBJ2-5
v_call: TRBV6-1
d_call: TRBD1
cdr3_aa: CASSEAGQGARSSYNSPLHF
cdr3_nt: TGTGCCAGCAGTGAAGCGGGACAGGGGGCCCGGAGCTCCTATAATTCACCCCTCCACTTC

clone_size: many
j_call: TRBJ2-3
v_call: TRBV24-1
d_call: .
cdr3_aa: CATRSSGPTDTQYF
cdr3_nt: TGTGCCACCAGATCCAGTGGTCCCACAGATACGCAGTATTTT

clone_size: medium-sized
j_call: TRBJ2-1
v_call: TRBV7-9
d_call: TRBD1
cdr3_aa: CASSSIIGQGGINEQFF
cdr3_nt: TGTGCCAGCAGCTCAATTATCGGACAGGGGGGTATCAATGAGCAGTTCTTC

clone_size: .
j_call: TRBJ1-3
v_call: TRBV18
d_call: .
cdr3_aa: CASSPNQEDTIYF
cdr3_nt: TGTGCCAGCTCACCCAACCAGGAGGACACCATATATTTT

clone_size: many
j_call: TRBJ1-6
v_call: TRBV11-2
d_call: .
cdr3_aa: CASSLYGGQNSPLHF
cdr3_nt: TGTGCCAGCAGCTTATATGGGGGGCAAAATTCACCCCTCCACTTT

clone_size: many
j_call: TRBJ2-1
v_call: TRBV6-1
d_call: .
cdr3_aa: CASLPSGVSYNEQFF
cdr3_nt: TGTGCCAGCTTACCGTCCGGGGTCTCCTACAATGAGCAGTTCTTC

clone_size: .
j_call: TRBJ1-1
v_call: TRBV6-5
d_call: .
cdr3_aa: CASSPLPLGTEAFF
cdr3_nt: TGTGCCAGCAGTCCACTCCCCCTTGGGACTGAAGCTTTCTTT

clone_size: once
j_call: TRBJ2-7
v_call: TRBV3-1
d_call: TRBD1
cdr3_aa: CASSPGDRGPYNEQYF
cdr3_nt: TGTGCCAGCAGCCCCGGGGACAGGGGGCCCTACAATGAGCAGTACTTC

clone_size: many
j_call: TRBJ1-4
v_call: TRBV6-6
d_call: .
cdr3_aa: CASSYRQTNEKLFF
cdr3_nt: TGTGCCAGCAGTTACAGGCAGACAAATGAAAAACTGTTTTTT

clone_size: .
j_call: TRBJ2-1
v_call: TRBV7-2
d_call: .
cdr3_aa: CASSFDPSYNEQFF
cdr3_nt: TGTGCCAGCAGCTTTGACCCCTCCTACAATGAGCAGTTCTTC

clone_size: many
j_call: TRBJ2-7
v_call: TRBV7-3
d_call: .
cdr3_aa: CASSLGSGLNSPLHF
cdr3_nt: TGTGCCAGCAGCTTAGGTTCAGGATTAAATTCACCCCTCCACTTC

clone_size: many
j_call: TRBJ1-4
v_call: TRBV28
d_call: .
cdr3_aa: CASSLDIPNEKLFF
cdr3_nt: TGTGCCAGCAGTTTAGACATACCGAATGAAAAACTGTTTTTT

clone_size: .
j_call: TRBJ2-3
v_call: TRBV7-2
d_call: TRBD2
cdr3_aa: CASSLVGSGDTSTDTQYF
cdr3_nt: TGTGCCAGCAGCTTAGTCGGTAGCGGGGATACTAGCACAGATACGCAGTATTTT

clone_size: medium-sized
j_call: TRBJ2-1
v_call: TRBV6-6
d_call: TRBD2
cdr3_aa: CASSYSFSGGASYNEQFF
cdr3_nt: TGTGCCAGCAGTTACTCTTTTAGCGGGGGGGCCTCCTACAATGAGCAGTTCTTC

clone_size: .
j_call: TRBJ1-3
v_call: TRBV4-3
d_call: .
cdr3_aa: CASSQDFRGYGNTIYF
cdr3_nt: TGCGCCAGCAGCCAAGATTTCCGGGGTTACGGAAACACCATATATTTT

clone_size: .
j_call: TRBJ1-3
v_call: TRBV7-2
d_call: TRBD1
cdr3_aa: CARSWGQLREYSGNTIYF
cdr3_nt: TGTGCCAGAAGCTGGGGACAGTTAAGGGAGTACTCTGGAAACACCATATATTTT

clone_size: many
j_call: TRBJ1-2
v_call: TRBV7-9
d_call: TRBD1
cdr3_aa: CASGQGGNYGYTF
cdr3_nt: TGTGCCAGCGGACAGGGGGGAAACTATGGCTACACCTTC

clone_size: many
j_call: TRBJ2-7
v_call: TRBV10-1
d_call: .
cdr3_aa: CASRAVMQYF
cdr3_nt: TGCGCCAGCAGAGCCGTAATGCAGTACTTC

clone_size: .
j_call: TRBJ2-5
v_call: TRBV11-2
d_call: .
cdr3_aa: CASSLSSETQYF
cdr3_nt: TGTGCCAGCAGCTTATCATCTGAGACCCAGTACTTC

clone_size: .
j_call: TRBJ1-2
v_call: TRBV6-6
d_call: TRBD1
cdr3_aa: CASSYSHRGLVSGYTF
cdr3_nt: TGTGCCAGCAGTTACTCCCACAGGGGGCTAGTGAGTGGCTACACCTTC

clone_size: many
j_call: TRBJ1-2
v_call: TRBV12-5
d_call: .
cdr3_aa: CASGLGSHEGYTF
cdr3_nt: TGTGCTAGTGGTTTAGGATCACACGAAGGCTACACCTTC

clone_size: .
j_call: TRBJ2-2
v_call: TRBV12-3/TRBV12-4
d_call: TRBD1
cdr3_aa: CASSFGTGFGTGELFF
cdr3_nt: TGTGCCAGCAGTTTCGGGACAGGGTTTGGCACCGGGGAGCTGTTTTTT

clone_size: .
j_call: TRBJ1-2
v_call: TRBV12-3/TRBV12-4
d_call: .
cdr3_aa: CASSLGRDRGGYTF
cdr3_nt: TGTGCCAGCAGTTTGGGGAGGGATAGAGGTGGCTACACCTTC

clone_size: .
j_call: TRBJ2-6
v_call: TRBV27
d_call: .
cdr3_aa: CASLVGRAVLRF
cdr3_nt: .

clone_size: medium-sized
j_call: TRBJ2-5
v_call: TRBV7-6
d_call: .
cdr3_aa: CASSYLSETQYF
cdr3_nt: TGTGCCAGCAGCTACCTATCGGAGACCCAGTACTTC

clone_size: once
j_call: TRBJ1-2
v_call: TRBV6-1
d_call: .
cdr3_aa: CASSEAPAAGNYGYTF
cdr3_nt: TGTGCCAGCAGTGAAGCGCCTGCGGCAGGAAACTATGGCTACACCTTC

clone_size: .
j_call: TRBJ2-1
v_call: TRBV7-3
d_call: TRBD2
cdr3_aa: CASSLTGTSGRYSYNEQFF
cdr3_nt: TGTGCCAGCAGCTTAACCGGGACTAGCGGGAGGTACTCCTACAATGAGCAGTTCTTC

clone_size: few
j_call: TRBJ2-1
v_call: TRBV6-1
d_call: TRBD2
cdr3_aa: CAARRTSGPYEQFF
cdr3_nt: TGTGCCGCCCGCCGCACTAGCGGACCCTACGAGCAGTTCTTC

clone_size: many
j_call: TRBJ2-7
v_call: TRBV6-1
d_call: .
cdr3_aa: CASTATRGVLEQYF
cdr3_nt: TGTGCCAGCACCGCCACTAGAGGGGTTCTCGAGCAGTACTTC

clone_size: many
j_call: TRBJ2-1
v_call: TRBV28
d_call: TRBD1
cdr3_aa: CASSLVGQGARNEQFF
cdr3_nt: TGTGCCAGCAGTTTAGTCGGACAGGGGGCGAGGAATGAGCAGTTCTTC

clone_size: .
j_call: TRBJ2-5
v_call: TRBV28
d_call: TRBD1
cdr3_aa: CASSLWVRGRQETQYF
cdr3_nt: TGTGCCAGCAGTTTATGGGTCAGGGGGCGACAAGAGACCCAGTACTTC

clone_size: few
j_call: TRBJ2-2
v_call: TRBV12-3/TRBV12-4
d_call: TRBD2
cdr3_aa: CASRNGVAGGHGELFF
cdr3_nt: TGTGCCAGCAGGAACGGGGTAGCGGGAGGTCACGGGGAGCTGTTTTTT

clone_size: many
j_call: TRBJ1-5
v_call: TRBV7-9
d_call: .
cdr3_aa: CARRRAGQPQHF
cdr3_nt: TGTGCCCGCCGGAGGGCGGGTCAGCCCCAGCATTTT

clone_size: .
j_call: TRBJ2-4
v_call: TRBV7-8
d_call: TRBD1
cdr3_aa: CASSSITGDIQYF
cdr3_nt: TGTGCCAGCAGTTCAATCACAGGGGACATTCAGTACTTC

clone_size: .
j_call: TRBJ2-4
v_call: TRBV7-3
d_call: TRBD2
cdr3_aa: CVSRSGGARDSPLHF
cdr3_nt: TGTGTCAGCAGGAGCGGGGGTGCACGGGATTCACCCCTCCACTTC

clone_size: many
j_call: TRBJ2-2
v_call: TRBV12-3/TRBV12-4
d_call: TRBD1
cdr3_aa: CASRRDSNTGELFF
cdr3_nt: TGTGCCAGCAGGAGGGACAGCAACACCGGGGAGCTGTTTTTT

clone_size: few
j_call: TRBJ2-7
v_call: TRBV7-2
d_call: TRBD2
cdr3_aa: CASSRFVVTSANNEQYF
cdr3_nt: TGTGCCAGCAGCCGTTTTGTTGTGACTAGCGCAAACAATGAGCAGTACTTC

clone_size: many
j_call: TRBJ1-5
v_call: TRBV7-9
d_call: .
cdr3_aa: CASSSSDQPQHF
cdr3_nt: TGTGCCAGCAGCTCTAGTGATCAGCCCCAGCATTTT

clone_size: few
j_call: TRBJ1-2
v_call: TRBV10-3
d_call: .
cdr3_aa: CAISNTGNYGYTF
cdr3_nt: TGTGCCATCAGTAATACAGGGAACTATGGCTACACCTTC

clone_size: many
j_call: TRBJ1-6
v_call: TRBV6-1
d_call: .
cdr3_aa: CASSEKENSPLHF
cdr3_nt: TGTGCCAGCAGTGAAAAGGAGAATTCACCCCTCCACTTT

clone_size: many
j_call: TRBJ1-1
v_call: TRBV19
d_call: .
cdr3_aa: CASSATLIDTEAFF
cdr3_nt: TGTGCCAGTAGCGCGACACTAATAGACACTGAAGCTTTCTTT

clone_size: medium-sized
j_call: TRBJ2-7
v_call: TRBV7-8
d_call: .
cdr3_aa: CASSLGLAGGFYEQYF
cdr3_nt: TGTGCCAGCAGCTTGGGTTTGGCGGGTGGATTCTACGAGCAGTACTTC